Listed below are T cell receptor beta chains from one sample, sequenced in a study of blood T cells in healthy people across ages. TCRdb reprocessed the 5' RACE reads with MiXCR, giving one entry per CDR3 protein. The table records about 580,000 distinct CDR3 sequences, about 45% of them present only once. The sample comprised blood. These receptors were collected from a man older than 75 in good health. Both conserved end residues are part of each CDR3. The order of the fields is clone size, J gene, CDR3 length, V gene, D gene, CDR3 DNA, CDR3 protein. D genes are given only for firm matches. Size tells how often a clone was seen (once, few, many) or the class of an expanded clone, and some rows leave it out.

-	TRBJ2-5	13	TRBV5-8	-	TGTGCCAGCAGCTTCTCAGGGAGAGAGACCCAGTACTTC	CASSFSGRETQYF
-	TRBJ2-7	14	TRBV7-2	TRBD2	TGTGCCAGCAGTCAAAGCGGGAGGCAGGTCGAGCAGTACTTC	CASSQSGRQVEQYF
-	TRBJ2-7	15	TRBV29-1	TRBD2	TGCAGCGCCCGAGGCGGTCTAGCGGGAGGAAACGAGCAGTACTTC	CSARGGLAGGNEQYF
few	TRBJ2-1	16	TRBV15	-	TGTGCCACCAGCCCCCCTTTAGGGGGGACTTACAATGAGCAGTTCTTC	CATSPPLGGTYNEQFF
-	TRBJ2-5	12	TRBV7-9	-	TGTGCCAGCAGCTTTCAGTCGGAGACCCAGTACTTC	CASSFQSETQYF
-	TRBJ2-3	16	TRBV12-3/TRBV12-4	TRBD2	TGTGCCAGCAGCAGGACTAGCGGGGTGGCGGGGGGTACGCAGTATTTT	CASSRTSGVAGGTQYF
few	TRBJ2-3	17	TRBV4-2	TRBD2	TGTGCCAGCAGCCAAGAATTACTAGCGGGGGGAGGAGATACGCAGTATTTT	CASSQELLAGGGDTQYF
many	TRBJ2-1	15	TRBV4-3	TRBD1	TGCGCCAGCGGTCGGGACAGGGGGTCCTACAATGAGCAGTTCTTC	CASGRDRGSYNEQFF
-	TRBJ2-2	14	TRBV7-2	-	TGTGCCAGCAGCTCAGGGGGAGGGGGCAGGGAGCTGTTTTTT	CASSSGGGGRELFF
few	TRBJ2-1	15	TRBV7-3	TRBD2	TGTGCCAGCAGCTTAGATAGCGGGAGCCCTAGGGAGCAGTTCTTC	CASSLDSGSPREQFF
few	TRBJ2-7	14	TRBV28	-	TGTGCCAGCCTCGGGGCCTGGAGCTCCTACGAGCAGTACTTC	CASLGAWSSYEQYF
many	TRBJ2-3	12	TRBV29-1	TRBD2	TGCAGCGTTCCGAGCGGGGGCGATACGCAGTATTTT	CSVPSGGDTQYF
-	TRBJ2-1	19	TRBV6-2/TRBV6-3	TRBD2	TGTGCCAGCAGTCACCCTCGGACTAGCGGGAGGAATGCCTACAATGAGCAGTTCTTC	CASSHPRTSGRNAYNEQFF
few	TRBJ2-5	13	TRBV20-1	TRBD1	TGCAGTGCCCCGTTACAGGGGAAAGAGACCCAGTACTTC	CSAPLQGKETQYF
-	TRBJ1-2	11	TRBV21-1	-	TGTGCCAGCTTCCCGGGGGACCGCTACACCTTC	CASFPGDRYTF
-	TRBJ1-1	13	TRBV29-1	TRBD1	TGCAGCGAAGACAGGGGGTTGAACACTGAAGCTTTCTTT	CSEDRGLNTEAFF
-	TRBJ2-3	17	TRBV2	-	TGTGCCAGCAGATCCCCCGCAGGGGCGGGAGTAGCAGATACGCAGTATTTT	CASRSPAGAGVADTQYF
-	TRBJ1-2	14	TRBV6-2/TRBV6-3	TRBD1	TGTGCCAGCAGTCGACAGGGCCTTGGCTTCAGCTACACCTTC	CASSRQGLGFSYTF
-	TRBJ2-2	14	TRBV29-1	-	TGCAGCGTTGGAGAGTTAACGAACACCGGGGAGCTGTTTTTT	CSVGELTNTGELFF
-	TRBJ2-5	13	TRBV2	-	TGTGCCAGCAGTGGGAACAACCAAGAGACCCAGTACTTC	CASSGNNQETQYF
many	TRBJ2-3	14	TRBV6-6	-	TGTGCCAGCCGGGCAGGGAGGTTTGCAGATACGCAGTATTTT	CASRAGRFADTQYF
few	TRBJ2-1	16	TRBV29-1	-	TGCAGCGTTGAGGGGGGGGGACACCCGTTGGGGTATGAGCAGTTCTTC	CSVEGGGHPLGYEQFF
once	TRBJ2-7	20	TRBV21-1	-	TGTGCCAGCAGCCACCCGGGGATGGTTGAGGAGGGGGATCGGCGCTACGAGCAGTACTTC	CASSHPGMVEEGDRRYEQYF
few	TRBJ2-1	16	TRBV7-2	-	TGTGCCAGCAGCCAACCAGAGGGCCAGCCCTACAACGAGCAGTTCTTC	CASSQPEGQPYNEQFF
-	TRBJ1-5	15	TRBV2	TRBD1	TGTGCCAGCAGGCCCGGGACAGGGGTCAATCAGCCCCAGCATTTT	CASRPGTGVNQPQHF
few	TRBJ2-1	14	TRBV9	TRBD2	TGTGCCAGCAGCCTAGCGGGAGGAATAAATGAGCAGTTCTTC	CASSLAGGINEQFF
-	TRBJ2-2	16	TRBV20-1	TRBD2	TGCAGTGCTACATGGACTAGCGGGAGAGAGGCCGGGGAGCTGTTTTTT	CSATWTSGREAGELFF
few	TRBJ2-1	15	TRBV3-1	TRBD1	TGTGCCAGCAGCCAAGGCGGGGACAGGGTCAATGAGCAGTTCTTC	CASSQGGDRVNEQFF
many	TRBJ2-5	15	TRBV6-5	-	TGTGCCAGCAGTCAACGCGGAGGGGGGGGGGAGACCCAGTACTTC	CASSQRGGGGETQYF
few	TRBJ2-1	18	TRBV12-3/TRBV12-4	TRBD1	TGTGCCAGCAGTTTAGGCGACAGGGGATGGAAGGCCTACAATGAGCAGTTCTTC	CASSLGDRGWKAYNEQFF
many	TRBJ2-3	14	TRBV7-2	-	TGTGCCAGCAGCTTAGACAGGGGCACAGATACGCAGTATTTT	CASSLDRGTDTQYF
-	TRBJ1-2	17	TRBV7-9	-	TGTGCCAGCAGCCCCGACGAAATGTTCCGATCCCGTTATGGCTACACCTTC	CASSPDEMFRSRYGYTF
few	TRBJ2-5	14	TRBV5-1	-	TGCGCCAGCAGCTTGGAGGCAGGGTGGGAGACCCAGTACTTC	CASSLEAGWETQYF
-	TRBJ1-4	14	TRBV7-6	TRBD1	TGTGCCAGCAGCCAGGGGGGTCTAGATGAAAAACTGTTTTTT	CASSQGGLDEKLFF
-	TRBJ2-3	15	TRBV2	TRBD1	TGTGCCAGCATGTATTTGGGACAGGGGACAGATACGCAGTATTTT	CASMYLGQGTDTQYF
many	TRBJ2-7	16	TRBV6-5	TRBD2	TGTGCCAGCAGTCCGACTAGCGGGAGAATGTCCTACGAGCAGTACTTC	CASSPTSGRMSYEQYF
-	TRBJ2-5	13	TRBV7-2	TRBD1	TGTGCCAGCAGCTTGCTAACAGGGGAAGAGCAGTACTTC	CASSLLTGEEQYF
few	TRBJ1-5	15	TRBV11-2	-	TGTGCCAGCAGCTTAGGCAGTACTAGCAATCAGCCCCAGCATTTT	CASSLGSTSNQPQHF
-	TRBJ2-3	15	TRBV18	-	TGTGCCAGCTCACCACCCGCAGGGGGCACAGATACGCAGTATTTT	CASSPPAGGTDTQYF
once	TRBJ2-7	13	TRBV29-1	TRBD1	TGCAGCGTTGCGACAGGGGGAGGGAGCGAGCAGTACTTC	CSVATGGGSEQYF
few	TRBJ1-1	18	TRBV6-1	-	TGTGCCAGCAGCAACACGGGTCGTGGACACCACATGAACACTGAAGCTTTCTTT	CASSNTGRGHHMNTEAFF
-	TRBJ2-3	15	TRBV24-1	TRBD1	TGTGCCACCAGTCATTGGGACAGGCGGGCAGATACGCAGTATTTT	CATSHWDRRADTQYF
-	TRBJ1-6	16	TRBV7-2	-	TGTGCCAGCACCCAACACCTCCAGGGGAGCTATTCACCCCTCCACTTT	CASTQHLQGSYSPLHF
-	TRBJ2-2	14	TRBV9	-	TGTGCCAGCAGCGTCAGTCCCAACGGCGGGGAGTTGTTTTTT	CASSVSPNGGELFF
-	TRBJ2-7	15	TRBV20-1	TRBD2	TGCAGTGCTAGAGATCTGGCGGGAGGGCCTTACGAGCAGTACTTC	CSARDLAGGPYEQYF
-	TRBJ2-1	15	TRBV5-6	TRBD1	TGTGCCAGCAGCTCCAGACAGGGGGTAAACAATGAGCAGTTCTTC	CASSSRQGVNNEQFF
-	TRBJ1-2	17	TRBV4-1	-	TGCGCCAGCAGCCAAGATGGCCGGGGCCCGGGAATCTATGGCTACACCTTC	CASSQDGRGPGIYGYTF
-	TRBJ2-5	15	TRBV6-2/TRBV6-3	TRBD1	TGTGCCAGCAGTCAACGGGGACAGAACTACAATGAGCAGTACTTC	CASSQRGQNYNEQYF